These 11 T cell receptor beta chains were all obtained from the same sample, sequenced in a study of spatial heterogeneity in lung cancer. Using its own MiXCR run on the 5' RACE reads, TCRdb lists one record per CDR3 protein. The sample includes tens of thousands of distinct CDR3 sequences, 8% of them seen just once. As to time point: sample taken at primary tumor resection. Sequencing was performed on PBMCs, taken at surgery. The receptors stem from a male donor with early-stage non-small cell lung cancer.

The chain combines TRBV6-2 or TRBV6-3 with TRBJ2-1; D unresolved. The germline CDR1 and CDR2 sequences are MNHEY and SVGEGT. Trimming pared 7 bases from V and 4 bases from J, leaving 8 bases between. The CDR3 has 12 amino acids. As DNA, the CDR3 is TGTGCCAGCAAGTATACTTACAATGAGCAGTTCTTC. Translating gives CASKYTYNEQFF.

The chain joins TRBV20-1 to TRBJ1-1; 10 nucleotides align to TRBD1. From germline, CDR1 is DFQATT and CDR2 SNEGSKA (reference sequence). The CDR3 spans 14 residues. Trimming took 5 bases from V and 2 from J; bases not matched to a gene: 5. The CDR3 nucleotides are TGCAGTGCTGAGGACAGGGGGTATAACACTGAAGCTTTCTTT. Protein: CSAEDRGYNTEAFF.

This clonotype was picked up many times. The V gene is TRBV16, the J gene TRBJ1-1; D is ambiguous. CDR1 and CDR2 (germline): KGHSY, FQNENV. The CDR3 is 14 amino acids. V gave up 5 bases and J gave up 1 base, with 11 bases separating them. The CDR3 nucleotides are TGTGCCAGCAGCTCCCGGACGAGGAACACTGAAGCTTTCTTT. Protein: CASSSRTRNTEAFF.

This chain joins TRBV12-3 or TRBV12-4 and TRBJ1-6; 8 nucleotides match TRBD1. The V and J ends lost 1 base and 7 bases, in that order; junction bases with no gene match: 6. The CDR3 sequence is 16 residues long. The CDR3 spells CASSLVAGQGNSPLHF. The DNA for the CDR3 is TGTGCCAGCAGTTTAGTAGCCGGACAGGGAAATTCACCCCTCCACTTT.

In this sample, this clonotype turned up many times. The rearrangement joins TRBV5-1 to TRBJ2-7, with 7 bases lining up with TRBD1. V dropped 1 base and J dropped 5; count of bases not matched to a gene: 3. The CDR3 sequence is 13 residues long. CDR1 is SGHRS, CDR2 YFSETQ, per germline. The CDR3, as DNA: TGCGCCAGCAGCTTGAACAGGGGCCACGAGCAGTACTTC. This translates into CASSLNRGHEQYF.

In this sample, this clonotype turned up many times. This chain links TRBV2 with TRBJ2-1; D may match TRBD1 or TRBD2 (5 bases each). The V end was cut by 6 bases, the J end by 6 bases, with 21 bases between. This CDR3 comprises 16 residues. Per germline, CDR1 SNHLY and CDR2 FYNNEI. The CDR3 DNA reads TGTGCCAGCAGACCCACCGGGGCAGGGCAGATCAATGAGCAGTTCTTC. It encodes CASRPTGAGQINEQFF. Complete variable domain (other parts from reference TRBV2 and TRBJ2-1): EPEVTQTPSHQVTQMGQEVILRCVPISNHLYFYWYRQILGQKVEFLVSFYNNEISEKSEIFDDQFSVERPDGSNFTLKIRSTKLEDSAMYFCASRPTGAGQINEQFFGPGTRLTVL.

V is TRBV6-5 and J is TRBJ2-1, with 9 bases fitting TRBD1. The V gene's germline CDR1 is MNHEY and CDR2 SVGAGI. J lost 0 bases, V lost 6 bases, and 3 bases had no gene match. CDR3 size: 15 residues. The CDR3 nucleotides are TGTGCCAGCAGGGCGACAGGGGGCTCCTACAATGAGCAGTTCTTC. Translated, it gives CASRATGGSYNEQFF.

This clonotype came up a few times. The chain couples TRBV27 to TRBJ1-4; D might be TRBD1 (6 bases). The CDR3 length is 15 residues. The V gene's germline CDR1 is MNHEY and CDR2 SMNVEV (reference sequence). Deletions cut 3 bases from V and 6 bases from J, with 14 bases between. The CDR3 DNA reads TGTGCCAGCAGTTTGGTCAGGGGCGGATATGAAAAACTGTTTTTT. It yields the protein CASSLVRGGYEKLFF.

This clonotype was seen repeatedly, ten times or more. The chain is built from TRBV4-2 and TRBJ2-7; TRBD2 matches 12 bases. V was pared by 4 bases and J by 2 bases, with 0 bases of the junction left unmatched. The CDR3 is 14 amino acids. The germline CDR1 and CDR2 sequences are LGHNA and YNFKEQ. The CDR3 coding sequence is TGTGCCAGCAGCCGACTAGCGGGGGCCTACGAGCAGTACTTC. This translates into CASSRLAGAYEQYF.

In this sample, this clonotype turned up a few times. The chain has TRBV29-1 and TRBJ2-5; D is unclear. Germline loops: CDR1 SQVTM, CDR2 ANQGSEA. The V end lost 7 bases, the J end lost 5 bases, and 14 bases lay between the germline ends. The CDR3 has 12 amino acids. Here the CDR3 reads CSAVTFTETQYF. The CDR3 DNA sequence: TGCAGCGCCGTCACTTTTACGGAGACCCAGTACTTC.

This clonotype was observed at least ten times. The chain uses TRBV4-2 and TRBJ2-7, with D perhaps TRBD1 or TRBD2 (5 bases each). V gave up 1 base and J gave up 2 bases, with 9 bases separating them. The CDR3 contains 14 residues. CDR1 is LGHNA and CDR2 is YNFKEQ in the germline V gene. DNA of the CDR3: TGTGCCAGCAGCCAAGGGCAGGGAGCCTACGAGCAGTACTTC. This sequence encodes CASSQGQGAYEQYF.